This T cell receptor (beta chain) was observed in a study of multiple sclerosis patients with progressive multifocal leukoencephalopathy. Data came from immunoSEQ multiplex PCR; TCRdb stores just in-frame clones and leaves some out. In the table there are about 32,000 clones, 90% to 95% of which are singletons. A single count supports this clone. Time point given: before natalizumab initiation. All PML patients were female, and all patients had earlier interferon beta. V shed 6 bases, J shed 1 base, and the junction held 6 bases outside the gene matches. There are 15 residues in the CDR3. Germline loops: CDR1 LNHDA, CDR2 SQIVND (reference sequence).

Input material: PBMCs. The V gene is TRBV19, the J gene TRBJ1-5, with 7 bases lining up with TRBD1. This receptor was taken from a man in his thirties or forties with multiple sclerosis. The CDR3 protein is CASRKPGQSNQPQHF. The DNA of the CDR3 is TGTGCCAGTAGAAAACCGGGACAGAGCAATCAGCCCCAGCATTTT.